The 3 T cell receptor beta chains given below trace back to one sample, sequenced in a study of T cells expressing NK-cell markers. No DNA is given; TCRdb re-called the 5' RACE reads and lists each CDR3 protein once. The sample's table shows over 200,000 distinct CDR3 sequences. Sequencing used blood T cells: a sorted CD56 or NKG2C T cell subset, CD4+ or CD8+ T cells, or bulk PBMC T cells (not recorded which). Source of these receptors: a man aged 18 to 35 in good health.

The chain carries TRBV5-1 and TRBJ1-1; absent DNA, TCRdb's TRBD1 call cannot be checked. The germline gives CDR1 SGHRS, CDR2 YFSETQ. The CDR3 has 15 residues. This CDR3 reads CASSWNRGLDTEAFF. The full variable domain, with the rest looked up from reference TRBV5-1 and TRBJ1-1, is KAGVTQTPRYLIKTRGQQVTLSCSPISGHRSVSWYQQTPGQGLQFLFEYFSETQRNKGNFPGRFSGRQFSNSRSEMNVSTLELGDSALYLCASSWNRGLDTEAFFGQGTRLTVV.

The chain uses TRBV24-1 and TRBJ2-3; the TCRdb call, TRBD1, lacks DNA for checking. This CDR3 comprises 14 residues. Germline V lookup: CDR1 KGHDR, CDR2 SFDVKD. The CDR3 reads CATSATDSAGTQYF.

The chain links TRBV6-4 to TRBJ2-1. Germline V lookup: CDR1 MRHNA, CDR2 SNTAGT. The CDR3 is 14 residues long. CDR3: CASSERSSYNEQFF.